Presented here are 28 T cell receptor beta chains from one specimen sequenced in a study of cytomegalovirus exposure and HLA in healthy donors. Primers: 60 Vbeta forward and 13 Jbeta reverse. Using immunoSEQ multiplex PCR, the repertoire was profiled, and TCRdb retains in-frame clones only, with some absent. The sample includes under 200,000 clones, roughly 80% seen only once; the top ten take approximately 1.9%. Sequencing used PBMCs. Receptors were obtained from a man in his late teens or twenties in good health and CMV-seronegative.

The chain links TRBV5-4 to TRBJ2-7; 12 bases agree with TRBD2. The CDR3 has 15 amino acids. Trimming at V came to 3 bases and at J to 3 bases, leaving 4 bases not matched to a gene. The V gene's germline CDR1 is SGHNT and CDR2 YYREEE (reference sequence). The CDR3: CASSSRTSGDYEQYF. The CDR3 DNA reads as TGTGCCAGCAGCTCCCGGACTAGCGGGGACTACGAGCAGTACTTC.

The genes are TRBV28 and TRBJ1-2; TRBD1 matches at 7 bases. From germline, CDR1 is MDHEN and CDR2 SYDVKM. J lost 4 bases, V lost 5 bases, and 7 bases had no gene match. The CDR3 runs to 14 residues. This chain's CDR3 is CASSVPGQSYGYTF. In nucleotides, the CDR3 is TGTGCCAGCAGTGTCCCGGGACAGTCCTATGGCTACACCTTC.

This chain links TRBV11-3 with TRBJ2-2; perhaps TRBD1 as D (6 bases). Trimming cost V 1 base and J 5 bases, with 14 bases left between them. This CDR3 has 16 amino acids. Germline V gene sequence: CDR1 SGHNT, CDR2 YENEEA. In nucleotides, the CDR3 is TGTGCCAGCAGCTTAGGGGACATCACGGGAACCGGGGAGCTGTTTTTT. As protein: CASSLGDITGTGELFF.

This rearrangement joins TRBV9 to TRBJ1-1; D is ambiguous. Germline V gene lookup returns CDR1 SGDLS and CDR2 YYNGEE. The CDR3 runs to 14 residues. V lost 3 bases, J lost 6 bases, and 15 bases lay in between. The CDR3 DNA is TGTGCCAGCAGCGGATTACTCCCCGGGGCTGAAGCTTTCTTT. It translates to CASSGLLPGAEAFF.

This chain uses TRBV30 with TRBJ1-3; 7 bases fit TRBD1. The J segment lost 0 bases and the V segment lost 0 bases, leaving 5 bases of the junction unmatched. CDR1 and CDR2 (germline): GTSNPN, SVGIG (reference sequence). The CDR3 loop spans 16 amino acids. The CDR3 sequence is CAWSVLPGGSGNTIYF. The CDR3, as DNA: TGTGCCTGGAGTGTCCTCCCAGGGGGCTCTGGAAACACCATATATTTT.

The CDR3 DNA reads TGTGCCAGCAGCTTGGCTACCGTCTACGAGCAGTACTTC. Amino acid sequence: CASSLATVYEQYF. This rearrangement joins TRBV5-6 to TRBJ2-7; D is ambiguous. V was pared by 0 bases and J by 3 bases, with 7 bases between. Germline CDR1 SGHDT, CDR2 YYEEEE. The CDR3 contains 13 residues. Full variable domain (remainder filled in from reference TRBV5-6 and TRBJ2-7): DAGVTQSPTHLIKTRGQQVTLRCSPKSGHDTVSWYQQALGQGPQFIFQYYEEEERQRGNFPDRFSGHQFPNYSSELNVNALLLGDSALYLCASSLATVYEQYFGPGTRLTVT.

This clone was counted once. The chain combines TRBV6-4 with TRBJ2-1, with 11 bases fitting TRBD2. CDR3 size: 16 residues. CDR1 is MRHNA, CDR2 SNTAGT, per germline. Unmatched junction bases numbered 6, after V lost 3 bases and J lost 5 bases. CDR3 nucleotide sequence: TGTGCCAGCAGTGAGGAGGGGACTAGCGGTAACAATGAGCAGTTCTTC. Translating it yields CASSEEGTSGNNEQFF.

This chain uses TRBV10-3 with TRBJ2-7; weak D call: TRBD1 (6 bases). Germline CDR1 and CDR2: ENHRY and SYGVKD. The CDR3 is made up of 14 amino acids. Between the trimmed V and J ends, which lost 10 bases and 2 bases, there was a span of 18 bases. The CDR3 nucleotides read TGTGCCAGCGAGACAGGTCCTGGGGCCTACGAGCAGTACTTC. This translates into CASETGPGAYEQYF.

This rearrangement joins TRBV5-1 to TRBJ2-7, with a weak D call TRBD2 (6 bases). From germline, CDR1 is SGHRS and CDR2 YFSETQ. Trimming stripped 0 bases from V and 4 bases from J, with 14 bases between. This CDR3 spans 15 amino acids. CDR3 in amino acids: CASSLESFSGYEQYF. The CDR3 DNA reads TGCGCCAGCAGCTTGGAGAGTTTTAGCGGATACGAGCAGTACTTC.

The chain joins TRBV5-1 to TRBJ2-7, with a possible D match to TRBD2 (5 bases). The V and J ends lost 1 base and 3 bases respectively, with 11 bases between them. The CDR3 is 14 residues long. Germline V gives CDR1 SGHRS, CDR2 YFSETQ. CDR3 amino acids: CASSLSVGLYEQYF. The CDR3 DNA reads TGCGCCAGCAGCTTGTCTGTCGGACTCTACGAGCAGTACTTC.

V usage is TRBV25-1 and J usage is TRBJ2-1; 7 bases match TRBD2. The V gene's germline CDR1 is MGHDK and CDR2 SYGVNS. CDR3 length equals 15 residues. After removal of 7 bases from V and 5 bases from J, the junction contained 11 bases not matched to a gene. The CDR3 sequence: CASIPTGLADNEQFF. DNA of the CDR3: TGTGCCAGCATTCCTACAGGCCTAGCGGACAATGAGCAGTTCTTC. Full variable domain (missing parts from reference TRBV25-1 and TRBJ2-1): EADIYQTPRYLVIGTGKKITLECSQTMGHDKMYWYQQDPGMELHLIHYSYGVNSTEKGDLSSESTVSRIRTEHFPLTLESARPSHTSQYLCASIPTGLADNEQFFGPGTRLTVL.

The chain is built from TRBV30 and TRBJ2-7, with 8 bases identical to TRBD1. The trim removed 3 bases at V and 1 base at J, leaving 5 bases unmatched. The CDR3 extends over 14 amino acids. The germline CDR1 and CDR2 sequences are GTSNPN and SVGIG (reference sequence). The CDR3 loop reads CAWSRQGNSYEQYF. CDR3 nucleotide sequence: TGTGCCTGGAGCAGACAGGGGAATTCCTACGAGCAGTACTTC. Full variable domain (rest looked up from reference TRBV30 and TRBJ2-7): SQTIHQWPATLVQPVGSPLSLECTVEGTSNPNLYWYRQAAGRGLQLLFYSVGIGQISSEVPQNLSASRPQDRQFILSSKKLLLSDSGFYLCAWSRQGNSYEQYFGPGTRLTVT.

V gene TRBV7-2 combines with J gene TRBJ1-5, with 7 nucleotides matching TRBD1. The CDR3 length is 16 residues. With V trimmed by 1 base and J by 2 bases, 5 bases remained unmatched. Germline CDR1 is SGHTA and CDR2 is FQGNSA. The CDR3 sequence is CASSLGGGDGNQPQHF. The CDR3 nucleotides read TGTGCCAGCAGCTTAGGAGGGGGCGATGGCAATCAGCCCCAGCATTTT.

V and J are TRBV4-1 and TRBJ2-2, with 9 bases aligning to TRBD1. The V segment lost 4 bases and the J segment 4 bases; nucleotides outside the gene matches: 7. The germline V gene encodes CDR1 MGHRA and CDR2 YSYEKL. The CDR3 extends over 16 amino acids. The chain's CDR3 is CASSLGQGLSTGELFF. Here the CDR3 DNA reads TGCGCCAGCAGCCTCGGACAGGGGTTATCCACCGGGGAGCTGTTTTTT.

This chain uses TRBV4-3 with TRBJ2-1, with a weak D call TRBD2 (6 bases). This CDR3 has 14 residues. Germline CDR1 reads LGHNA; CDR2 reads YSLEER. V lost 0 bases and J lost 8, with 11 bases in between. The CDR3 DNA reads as TGCGCCAGCAGCCAAGAACAAGCGGGCTATGAGCAGTTCTTC. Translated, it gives CASSQEQAGYEQFF.

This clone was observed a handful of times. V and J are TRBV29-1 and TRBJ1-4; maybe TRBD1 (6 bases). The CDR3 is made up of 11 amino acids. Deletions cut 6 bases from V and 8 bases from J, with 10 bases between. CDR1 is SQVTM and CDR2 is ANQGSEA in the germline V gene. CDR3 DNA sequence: TGCAGCGTGGGGACAATAGAAAAACTGTTTTTT. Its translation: CSVGTIEKLFF.

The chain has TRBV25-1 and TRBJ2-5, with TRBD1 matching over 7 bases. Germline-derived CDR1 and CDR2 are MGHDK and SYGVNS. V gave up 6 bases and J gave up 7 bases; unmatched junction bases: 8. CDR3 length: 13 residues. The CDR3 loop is CASSSTGSGTQYF. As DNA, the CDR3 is TGTGCCAGCAGCTCGACAGGGTCGGGGACCCAGTACTTC.

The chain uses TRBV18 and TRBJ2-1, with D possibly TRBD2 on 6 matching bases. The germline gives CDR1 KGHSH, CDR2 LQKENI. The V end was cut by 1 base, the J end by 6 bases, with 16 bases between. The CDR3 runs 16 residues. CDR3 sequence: CASSPRALAASNEQFF. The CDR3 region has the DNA TGTGCCAGCTCACCACGGGCCTTAGCGGCCTCCAATGAGCAGTTCTTC. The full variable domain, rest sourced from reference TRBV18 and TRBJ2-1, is NAGVMQNPRHLVRRRGQEARLRCSPMKGHSHVYWYRQLPEEGLKFMVYLQKENIIDESGMPKERFSAEFPKEGPSILRIQQVVRGDSAAYFCASSPRALAASNEQFFGPGTRLTVL.

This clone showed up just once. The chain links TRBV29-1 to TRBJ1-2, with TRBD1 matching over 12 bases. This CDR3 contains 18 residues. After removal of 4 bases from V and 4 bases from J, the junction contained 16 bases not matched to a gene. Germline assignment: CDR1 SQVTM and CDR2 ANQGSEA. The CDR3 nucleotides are TGCAGCGTTGCGATCCCTCCGGGACAGGGGGCTCTGCGCTATGGCTACACCTTC. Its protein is CSVAIPPGQGALRYGYTF.

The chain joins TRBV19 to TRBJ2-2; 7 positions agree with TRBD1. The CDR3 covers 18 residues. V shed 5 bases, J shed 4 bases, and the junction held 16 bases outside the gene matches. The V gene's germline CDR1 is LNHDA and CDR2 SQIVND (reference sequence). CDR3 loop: CASSVGQVVTRSTGELFF. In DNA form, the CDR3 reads TGTGCCAGTAGTGTTGGACAGGTAGTTACTAGAAGCACCGGGGAGCTGTTTTTT.

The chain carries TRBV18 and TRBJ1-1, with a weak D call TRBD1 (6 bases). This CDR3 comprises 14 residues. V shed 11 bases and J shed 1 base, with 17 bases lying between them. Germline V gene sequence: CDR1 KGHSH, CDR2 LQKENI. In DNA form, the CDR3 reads TGTGCCCTACGAGGGGGAAGTGGGAACACTGAAGCTTTCTTT. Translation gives CALRGGSGNTEAFF.

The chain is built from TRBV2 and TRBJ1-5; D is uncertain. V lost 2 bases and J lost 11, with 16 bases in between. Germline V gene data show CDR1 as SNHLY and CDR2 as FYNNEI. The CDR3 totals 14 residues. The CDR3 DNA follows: TGTGCCAGCAGTGAACAGGCGGGTCCCGCGGCCCAGCATTTT. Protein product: CASSEQAGPAAQHF.

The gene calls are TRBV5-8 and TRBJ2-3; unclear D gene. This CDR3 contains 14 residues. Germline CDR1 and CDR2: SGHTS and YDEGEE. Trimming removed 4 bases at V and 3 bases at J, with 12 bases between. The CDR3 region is CASSLTPSTDTQYF. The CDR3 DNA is TGTGCCAGCAGCCTGACTCCGAGTACAGATACGCAGTATTTT.

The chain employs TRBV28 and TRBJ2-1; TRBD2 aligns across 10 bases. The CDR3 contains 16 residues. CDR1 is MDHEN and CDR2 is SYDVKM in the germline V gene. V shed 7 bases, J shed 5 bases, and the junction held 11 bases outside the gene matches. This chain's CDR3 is CASTLRASGSNNEQFF. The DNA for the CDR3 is TGTGCCAGCACCCTTAGGGCTAGCGGGAGTAACAATGAGCAGTTCTTC.

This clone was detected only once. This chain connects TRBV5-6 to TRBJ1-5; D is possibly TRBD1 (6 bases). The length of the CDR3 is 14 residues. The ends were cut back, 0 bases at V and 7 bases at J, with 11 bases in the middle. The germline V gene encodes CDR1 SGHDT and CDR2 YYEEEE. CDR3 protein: CASSLGGRGQPQHF. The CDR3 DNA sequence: TGTGCCAGCAGCTTGGGGGGGCGCGGCCAGCCCCAGCATTTT.

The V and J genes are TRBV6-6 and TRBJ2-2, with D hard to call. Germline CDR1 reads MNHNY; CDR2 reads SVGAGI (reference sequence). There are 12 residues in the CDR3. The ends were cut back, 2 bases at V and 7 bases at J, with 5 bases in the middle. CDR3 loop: CASSYESGELFF. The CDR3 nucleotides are TGTGCCAGCAGTTACGAGAGCGGGGAGCTGTTTTTT.

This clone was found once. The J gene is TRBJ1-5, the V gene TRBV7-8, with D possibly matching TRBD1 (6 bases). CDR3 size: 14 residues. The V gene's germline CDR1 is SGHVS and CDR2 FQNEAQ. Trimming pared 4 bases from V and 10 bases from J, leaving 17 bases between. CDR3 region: CASSSIRGAGPQHF. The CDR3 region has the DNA TGTGCCAGCAGCTCCATCCGGGGGGCCGGCCCCCAGCATTTT. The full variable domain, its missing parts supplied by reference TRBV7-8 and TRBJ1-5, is GAGVSQSPRYKVAKRGQDVALRCDPISGHVSLFWYQQALGQGPEFLTYFQNEAQLDKSGLPSDRFFAERPEGSVSTLKIQRTQQEDSAVYLCASSSIRGAGPQHFGDGTRLSIL.

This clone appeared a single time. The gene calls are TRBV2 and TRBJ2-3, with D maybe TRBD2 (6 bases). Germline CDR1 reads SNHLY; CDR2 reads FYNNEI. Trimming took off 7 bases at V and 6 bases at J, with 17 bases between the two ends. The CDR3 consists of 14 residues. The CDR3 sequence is CASTAGTFGDTQYF. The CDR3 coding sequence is TGTGCCAGCACTGCCGGGACTTTCGGTGATACGCAGTATTTT.